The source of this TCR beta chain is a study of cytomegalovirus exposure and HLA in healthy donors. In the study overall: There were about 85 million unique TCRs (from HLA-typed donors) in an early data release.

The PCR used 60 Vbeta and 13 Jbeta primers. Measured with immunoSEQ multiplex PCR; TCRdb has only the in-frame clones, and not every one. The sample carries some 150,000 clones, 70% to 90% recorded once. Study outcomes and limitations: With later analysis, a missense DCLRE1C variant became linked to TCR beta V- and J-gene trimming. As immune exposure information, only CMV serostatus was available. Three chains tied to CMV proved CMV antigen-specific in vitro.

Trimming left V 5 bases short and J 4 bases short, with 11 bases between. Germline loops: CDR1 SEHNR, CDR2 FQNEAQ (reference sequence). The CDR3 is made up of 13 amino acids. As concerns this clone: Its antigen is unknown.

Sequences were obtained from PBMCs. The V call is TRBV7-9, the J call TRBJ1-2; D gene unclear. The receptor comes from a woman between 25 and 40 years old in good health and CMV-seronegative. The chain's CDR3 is CASSLGEAYGYTF. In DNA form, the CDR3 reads TGTGCCAGCAGCCTCGGGGAAGCCTATGGCTACACCTTC.